This T cell receptor beta chain was retrieved from a study of blood T cell repertoires in COVID-19. Study details: COVID-19 samples from acute and convalescent phases originated in the United States, Italy and Spain. Sample material is recorded as cDNA or gDNA derived from T cells, B-cell-depleted T cells, or PBMCs.

The germline V and J ends were trimmed by 2 bases and 3 bases, with 8 bases remaining between them. Germline assignment: CDR1 SGHAT and CDR2 FQDESV (reference sequence). The CDR3 is 13 amino acids. Method: immunoSEQ multiplex PCR; TCRdb's copy keeps in-frame clones and lacks some. The data show approximately 77,000 clones, 80% seen once. The V and J genes are TRBV11-1 and TRBJ2-7; D may be TRBD1 (5 bases). The sequenced material came from peripheral blood. The clonotype comes from a woman between 65 and 79 years old with acute or convalescent COVID-19. In DNA form, the CDR3 reads TGTGCCAGCAGCTTATTCACAGGCTACGAGCAGTACTTC. Translation: CASSLFTGYEQYF. Together with reference TRBV11-1 and TRBJ2-7, the CDR3 gives the full variable domain: EAEVAQSPRYKITEKSQAVAFWCDPISGHATLYWYRQILGQGPELLVQFQDESVVDDSQLPKDRFSAERLKGVDSTLKIQPAELGDSAMYLCASSLFTGYEQYFGPGTRLTVT.